This T cell receptor (beta chain) was captured by sequencing in a study of T-cell reconstitution after alpha-beta-depleted transplantation in children. Study-level points and caveats: From surviving recipient T cells and thymic progenitors came the high day-60 TCRbeta diversity observed in some patients. Newly produced T cells mostly accounted for T-cell counts and diversity one year post-transplant. Several hundred expanded graft clones reportedly gave rise to the alpha-beta T cells present about two months after transplant.

CDR3 length equals 15 residues. Germline V gene lookup returns CDR1 SGDLS and CDR2 YYNGEE. After removal of 0 bases from V and 1 base from J, the junction contained 3 bases not matched to a gene. Unique molecular identifiers were built into the TCRbeta library. TCRdb called the PCR reads again in MiXCR, with one record for every CDR3 protein. Altogether approximately 350,000 distinct CDR3 sequences are present, 15% to 20% being singletons, with the ten largest covering roughly 40%. This clonotype was found a few times. The antigen is unknown. Sample: PBMCs, mostly from graft donor cells, taken 360 days after TCRalphabeta/CD19-depleted stem cell transplant. The clonotype originates from a male patient between 2 and 10 years old who had a stem cell transplant for acute lymphoblastic leukemia, so the T cells may come from the graft donor. The V and J genes are TRBV9 and TRBJ1-1, with TRBD1 identical over 7 bases. CDR3 coding DNA: TGTGCCAGCAGCGTAGGCCACAGGGGGAACACTGAAGCTTTCTTT. Its translation: CASSVGHRGNTEAFF.